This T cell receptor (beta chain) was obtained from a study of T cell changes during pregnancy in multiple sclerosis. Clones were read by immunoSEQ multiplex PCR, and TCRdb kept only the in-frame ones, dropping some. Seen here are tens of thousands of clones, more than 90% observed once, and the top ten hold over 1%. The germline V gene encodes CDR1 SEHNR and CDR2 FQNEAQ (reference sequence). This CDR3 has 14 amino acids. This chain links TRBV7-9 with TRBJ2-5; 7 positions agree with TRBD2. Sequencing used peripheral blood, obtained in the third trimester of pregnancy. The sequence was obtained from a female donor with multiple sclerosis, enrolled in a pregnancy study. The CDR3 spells CVTSSRGTQETQYF. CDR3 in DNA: TGTGTCACCTCATCGCGGGGGACCCAAGAGACCCAGTACTTC.